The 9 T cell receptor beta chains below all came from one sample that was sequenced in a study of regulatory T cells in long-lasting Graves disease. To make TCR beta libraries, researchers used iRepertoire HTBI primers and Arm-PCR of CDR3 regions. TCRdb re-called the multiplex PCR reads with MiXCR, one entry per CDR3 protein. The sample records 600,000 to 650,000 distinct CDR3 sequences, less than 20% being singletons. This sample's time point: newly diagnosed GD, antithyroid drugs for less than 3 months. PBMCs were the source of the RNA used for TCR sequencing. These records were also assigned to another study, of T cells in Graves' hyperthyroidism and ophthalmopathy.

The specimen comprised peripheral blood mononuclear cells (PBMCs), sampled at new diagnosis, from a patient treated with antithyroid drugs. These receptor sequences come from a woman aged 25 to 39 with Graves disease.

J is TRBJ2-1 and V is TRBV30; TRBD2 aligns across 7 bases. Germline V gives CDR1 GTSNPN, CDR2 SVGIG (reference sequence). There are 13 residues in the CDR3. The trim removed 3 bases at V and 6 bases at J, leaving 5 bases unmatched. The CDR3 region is CAWSLAAGNEQFF. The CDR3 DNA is TGTGCCTGGAGCCTAGCGGCGGGCAATGAGCAGTTCTTC.

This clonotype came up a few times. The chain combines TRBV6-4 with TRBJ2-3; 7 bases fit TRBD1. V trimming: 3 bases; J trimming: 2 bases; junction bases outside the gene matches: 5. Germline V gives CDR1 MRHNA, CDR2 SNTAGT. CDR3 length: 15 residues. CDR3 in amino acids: CASSDNRGPTDTQYF. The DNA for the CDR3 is TGTGCCAGCAGTGATAACAGGGGACCCACAGATACGCAGTATTTT.

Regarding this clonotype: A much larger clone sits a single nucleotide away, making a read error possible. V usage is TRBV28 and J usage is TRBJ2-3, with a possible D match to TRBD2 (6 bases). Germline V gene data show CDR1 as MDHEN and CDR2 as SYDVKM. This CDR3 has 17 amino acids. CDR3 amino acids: CASSFRGLRSGTDTQCF. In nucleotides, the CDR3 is TGTGCCAGCAGTTTCCGGGGGTTACGTTCCGGCACAGATACGCAGTGTTTT.

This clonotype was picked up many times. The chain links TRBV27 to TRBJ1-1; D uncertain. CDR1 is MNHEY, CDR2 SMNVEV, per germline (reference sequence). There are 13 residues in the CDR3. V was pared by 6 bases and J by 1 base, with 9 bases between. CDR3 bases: TGTGCCAGCAGCAATAGGTGGAACACTGAAGCTTTCTTT. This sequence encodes CASSNRWNTEAFF.

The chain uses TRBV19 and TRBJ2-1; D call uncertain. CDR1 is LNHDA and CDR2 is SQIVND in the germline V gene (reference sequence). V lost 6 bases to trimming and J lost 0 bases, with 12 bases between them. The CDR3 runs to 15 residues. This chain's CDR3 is CASRALSSSYNEQFF. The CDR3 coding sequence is TGTGCCAGTAGGGCCCTCTCGAGCTCCTACAATGAGCAGTTCTTC.

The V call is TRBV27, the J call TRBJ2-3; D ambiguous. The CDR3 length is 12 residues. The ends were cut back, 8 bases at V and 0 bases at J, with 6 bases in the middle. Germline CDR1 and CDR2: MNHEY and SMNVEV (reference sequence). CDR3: CASGRSTDTQYF. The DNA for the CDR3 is TGTGCCAGCGGCCGTAGCACAGATACGCAGTATTTT.

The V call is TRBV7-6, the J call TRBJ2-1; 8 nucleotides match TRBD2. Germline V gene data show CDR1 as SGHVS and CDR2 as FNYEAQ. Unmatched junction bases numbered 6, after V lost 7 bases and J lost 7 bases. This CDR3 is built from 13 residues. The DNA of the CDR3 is TGTGCCAGCACCCGACTAGCGCCTAATGAGCAGTTCTTC. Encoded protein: CASTRLAPNEQFF.

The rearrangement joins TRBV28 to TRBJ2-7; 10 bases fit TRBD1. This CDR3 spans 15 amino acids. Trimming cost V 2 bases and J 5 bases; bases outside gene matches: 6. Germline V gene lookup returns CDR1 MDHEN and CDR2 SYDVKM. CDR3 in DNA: TGTGCCAGCAGTTTACTAGGACAGGGGGAGGACGAGCAGTACTTC. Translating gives CASSLLGQGEDEQYF.

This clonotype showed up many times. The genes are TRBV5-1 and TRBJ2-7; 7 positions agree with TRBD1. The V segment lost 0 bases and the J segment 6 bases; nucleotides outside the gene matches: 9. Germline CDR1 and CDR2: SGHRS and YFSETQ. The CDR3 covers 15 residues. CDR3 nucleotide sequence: TGCGCCAGCAGCTTGGGGACAGGACGGACCCGCGAGCAGTACTTC. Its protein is CASSLGTGRTREQYF.